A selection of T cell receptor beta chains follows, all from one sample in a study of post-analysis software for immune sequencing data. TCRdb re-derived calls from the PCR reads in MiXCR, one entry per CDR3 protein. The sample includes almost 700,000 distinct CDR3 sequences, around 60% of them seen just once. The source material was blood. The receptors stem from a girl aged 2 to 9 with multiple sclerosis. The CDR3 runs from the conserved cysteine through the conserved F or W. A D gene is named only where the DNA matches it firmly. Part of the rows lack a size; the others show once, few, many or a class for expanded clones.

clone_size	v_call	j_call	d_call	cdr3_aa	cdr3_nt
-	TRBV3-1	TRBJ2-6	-	CASSQDWAKANVLTF	TGTGCCAGCAGCCAAGACTGGGCTAAGGCCAACGTCCTGACTTTC
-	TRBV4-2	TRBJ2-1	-	CASSQDQASEYNEQFF	TGTGCCAGCAGCCAAGATCAGGCTAGCGAGTACAATGAGCAGTTCTTC
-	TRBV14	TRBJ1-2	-	CASSPFPRGRGNYGYTF	TGTGCCAGCAGCCCCTTCCCCCGGGGAAGGGGGAACTATGGCTACACCTTC
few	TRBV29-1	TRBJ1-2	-	CSVEDRGGDYGYTF	TGCAGCGTTGAAGATCGGGGGGGCGACTATGGCTACACCTTC
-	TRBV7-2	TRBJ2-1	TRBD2	CANSFKAGGGGEQFF	TGTGCCAACAGCTTCAAGGCGGGAGGAGGGGGTGAGCAGTTCTTC
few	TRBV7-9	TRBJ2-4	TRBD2	CASRATRLAGAVDIQYF	TGTGCCAGCAGGGCAACGCGACTAGCGGGGGCTGTGGACATTCAGTACTTC
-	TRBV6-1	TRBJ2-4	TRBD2	CASSATSGTLAKNIQYF	TGTGCCAGCAGTGCAACTAGCGGGACATTAGCCAAAAACATTCAGTACTTC
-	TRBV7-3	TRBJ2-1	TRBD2	CASSLIGTSGSYNEQFF	TGTGCCAGCAGCTTAATAGGCACTAGCGGTTCCTACAATGAGCAGTTCTTC
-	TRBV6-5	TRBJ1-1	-	CASSSSDSRDTEAFF	TGTGCCAGCAGTTCCTCAGACTCTCGGGACACTGAAGCTTTCTTT
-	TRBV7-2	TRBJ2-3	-	CASSPQGVPDTQYF	TGTGCCAGCAGCCCACAGGGTGTCCCAGATACGCAGTATTTT
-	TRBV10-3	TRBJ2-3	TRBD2	CAISRVASGIGSTDTQYF	TGTGCCATCAGCCGAGTGGCTAGCGGGATCGGGAGCACAGACACGCAGTATTTT
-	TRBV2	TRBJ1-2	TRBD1	CASSRTGTGYTF	TGTGCCAGCAGCCGGACAGGGACTGGCTACACCTTC
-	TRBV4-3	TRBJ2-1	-	CASSQTHLTSSYNEQFF	TGCGCCAGCAGCCAGACGCACTTGACAAGCTCCTACAATGAGCAGTTCTTC
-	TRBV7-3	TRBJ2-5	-	CASSFNGNQETQYF	TGTGCCAGCAGCTTTAACGGAAACCAAGAGACCCAGTACTTC
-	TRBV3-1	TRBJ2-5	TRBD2	CASSQGTGLAEIYAEYF	TGTGCCAGCAGCCAAGGGACGGGACTAGCGGAGATCTACGCGGAGTACTTC
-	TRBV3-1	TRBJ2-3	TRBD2	CASSQDLSGGSDTQYF	TGTGCCAGCAGCCAAGATCTAAGCGGGGGGTCAGATACGCAGTATTTT
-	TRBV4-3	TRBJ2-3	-	CASSQEWQIPDTQYF	TGCGCCAGCAGCCAAGAGTGGCAGATTCCAGATACGCAGTATTTT
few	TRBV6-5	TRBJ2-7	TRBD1	CASSRQRDRGYEQYF	TGTGCCAGCAGTCGACAAAGGGACAGGGGTTACGAGCAGTACTTC
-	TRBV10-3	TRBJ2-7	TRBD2	CAISGGASGSSRYEQYF	TGTGCCATCAGTGGGGGGGCTAGCGGGAGTTCTCGGTACGAGCAGTACTTC
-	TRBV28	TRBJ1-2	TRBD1	CASSQVRDRGLGGYTF	TGTGCCAGCAGTCAAGTACGGGACAGAGGCTTGGGTGGCTACACCTTC
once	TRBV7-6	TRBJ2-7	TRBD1	CASSPNSGTGDYEQYF	TGTGCCAGCAGTCCAAATAGCGGGACAGGGGACTACGAGCAGTACTTC
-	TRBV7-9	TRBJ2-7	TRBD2	CASSLGLATGEQYF	TGTGCCAGCAGCTTAGGACTAGCTACGGGCGAGCAGTACTTC
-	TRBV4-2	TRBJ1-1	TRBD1	CASSHLRDRDLNTEAFF	TGTGCCAGCAGCCACCTCCGGGACAGGGACTTGAACACTGAAGCTTTCTTT
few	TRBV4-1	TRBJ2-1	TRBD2	CASSQGSLAGFNNEQFF	TGCGCCAGCAGCCAAGGGTCCCTAGCGGGTTTTAACAATGAGCAGTTCTTC
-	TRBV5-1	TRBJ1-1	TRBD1	CASSLDRDRGEAFF	TGCGCCAGCAGCTTGGACCGGGACAGGGGTGAAGCTTTCTTT
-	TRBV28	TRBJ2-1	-	CASRQGSNEQFF	TGTGCCAGCAGACAAGGGAGCAATGAGCAGTTCTTC
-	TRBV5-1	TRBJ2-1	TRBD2	CASSFSLAGVPLYNEQFF	TGCGCCAGCAGCTTTTCGCTAGCGGGGGTCCCTTTATACAATGAGCAGTTCTTC
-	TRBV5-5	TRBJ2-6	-	CASSGSATGANVLTF	TGTGCCAGCAGCGGTTCGGCGACCGGGGCCAACGTCCTGACTTTC
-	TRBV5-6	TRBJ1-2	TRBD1	CASLTTGKMGGYTF	TGTGCCAGCTTAACGACAGGGAAGATGGGCGGCTACACCTTC
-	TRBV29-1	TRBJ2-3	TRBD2	CSHLTGGRGDTQYF	TGCAGCCATCTAACGGGGGGGCGGGGGGATACGCAGTATTTT
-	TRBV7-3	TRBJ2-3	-	CASSLGGIPTDTQYF	TGTGCCAGCAGCTTAGGCGGGATACCCACAGATACGCAGTATTTT
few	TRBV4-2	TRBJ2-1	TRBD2	CASSQGTSGFYNEQFF	TGTGCCAGCAGCCAGGGGACTAGCGGCTTCTACAATGAGCAGTTCTTC
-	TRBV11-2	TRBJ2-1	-	CASNTLNNEQFF	TGTGCCAGCAACACCCTCAACAATGAGCAGTTCTTC
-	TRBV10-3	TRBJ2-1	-	CAISESLASNEQFF	TGTGCCATCAGTGAGTCGCTAGCCTCCAATGAGCAGTTCTTC
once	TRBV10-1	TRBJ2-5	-	CASSDDVTRDETQYF	TGCGCCAGCAGTGATGATGTGACTAGGGACGAGACCCAGTACTTC